The clone carrying this T cell receptor (beta chain) was seen a handful of times. The antigen remains undetermined. Primers for the PCR totalled 60 Vbeta and 13 Jbeta. Clones were read by immunoSEQ multiplex PCR, and TCRdb kept only the in-frame ones, dropping some. This sample has about 150,000 clones, with around a tenth found just once. Trimming left V 7 bases short and J 7 bases short, with 16 bases between. Per the germline V gene, CDR1 is SQVTM and CDR2 is ANQGSEA. This CDR3 spans 13 amino acids. This sample was included in a study of cytomegalovirus exposure and HLA in healthy donors. General study findings and limits: One variant, a missense change in DCLRE1C, was linked in a later analysis to TCR beta V- and J-gene trimming.

The sequence was obtained from a male donor in good health and CMV-seronegative. The V call is TRBV29-1, the J call TRBJ1-4; D might be TRBD1 (6 bases). Sequences were obtained from PBMCs. The CDR3 sequence: CSATGGMSEKLFF. For the CDR3, the DNA is TGCAGCGCGACAGGAGGAATGAGTGAAAAACTGTTTTTT.